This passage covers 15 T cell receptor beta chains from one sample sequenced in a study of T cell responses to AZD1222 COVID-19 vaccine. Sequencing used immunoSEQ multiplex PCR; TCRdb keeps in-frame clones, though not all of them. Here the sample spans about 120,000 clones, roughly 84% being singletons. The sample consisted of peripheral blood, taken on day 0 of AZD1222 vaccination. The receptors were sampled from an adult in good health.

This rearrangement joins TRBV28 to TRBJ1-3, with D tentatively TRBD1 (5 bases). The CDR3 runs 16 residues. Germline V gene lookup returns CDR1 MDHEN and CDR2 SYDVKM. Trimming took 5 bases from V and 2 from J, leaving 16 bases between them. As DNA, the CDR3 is TGTGCCAGCAGTCTACCTGACAGAACGACTGGAAACACCATATATTTT. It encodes CASSLPDRTTGNTIYF.

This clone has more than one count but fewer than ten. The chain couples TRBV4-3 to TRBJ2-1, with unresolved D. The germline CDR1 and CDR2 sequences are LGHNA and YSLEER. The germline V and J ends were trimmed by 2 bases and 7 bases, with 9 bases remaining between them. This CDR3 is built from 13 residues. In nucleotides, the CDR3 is TGCGCCAGCAGCCAAAAATGGGGAAATGAGCAGTTCTTC. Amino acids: CASSQKWGNEQFF.

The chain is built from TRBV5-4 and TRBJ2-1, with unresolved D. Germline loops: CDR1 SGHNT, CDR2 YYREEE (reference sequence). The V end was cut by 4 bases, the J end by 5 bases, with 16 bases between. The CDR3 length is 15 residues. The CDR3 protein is CASSPWLNVHNEQFF. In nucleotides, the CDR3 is TGTGCCAGCAGCCCCTGGTTGAATGTCCACAATGAGCAGTTCTTC.

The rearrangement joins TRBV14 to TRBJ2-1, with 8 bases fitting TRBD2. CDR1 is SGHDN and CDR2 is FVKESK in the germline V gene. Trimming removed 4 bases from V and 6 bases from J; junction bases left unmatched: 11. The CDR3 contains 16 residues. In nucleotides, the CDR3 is TGTGCCAGCAGCCGATCACTAGCGGACGGGTTCAATGAGCAGTTCTTC. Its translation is CASSRSLADGFNEQFF.

CDR3 residues: CSASVPGRSDQPQHF. DNA for the CDR3: TGCAGTGCTAGTGTTCCGGGGAGATCTGATCAGCCCCAGCATTTT. This rearrangement joins TRBV20-1 to TRBJ1-5; D remains ambiguous. Germline CDR1 is DFQATT and CDR2 is SNEGSKA (reference sequence). Trimming took off 3 bases at V and 5 bases at J, with 17 bases between the two ends. The CDR3 runs to 15 residues.

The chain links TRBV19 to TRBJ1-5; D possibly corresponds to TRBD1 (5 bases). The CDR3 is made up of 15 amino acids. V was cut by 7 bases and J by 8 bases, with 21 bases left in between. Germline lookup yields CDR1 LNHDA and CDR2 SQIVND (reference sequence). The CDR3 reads CASTLGQGGGKPQHF. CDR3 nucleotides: TGTGCCAGTACCCTGGGGCAGGGCGGGGGGAAGCCCCAGCATTTT.

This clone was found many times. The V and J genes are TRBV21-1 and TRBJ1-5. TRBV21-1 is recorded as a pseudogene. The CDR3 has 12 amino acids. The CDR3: CASSKEYQPQHF. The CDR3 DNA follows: TGTGCCAGCAGCAAAGAATATCAGCCCCAGCATTTT.

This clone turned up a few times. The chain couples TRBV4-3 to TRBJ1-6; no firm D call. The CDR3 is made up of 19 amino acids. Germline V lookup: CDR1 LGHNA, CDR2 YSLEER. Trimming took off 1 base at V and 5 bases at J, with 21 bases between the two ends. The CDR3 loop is CASSQVLASTRANNSPLHF. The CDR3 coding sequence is TGCGCCAGCAGCCAAGTTTTAGCAAGCACAAGGGCCAATAATTCACCCCTCCACTTT.

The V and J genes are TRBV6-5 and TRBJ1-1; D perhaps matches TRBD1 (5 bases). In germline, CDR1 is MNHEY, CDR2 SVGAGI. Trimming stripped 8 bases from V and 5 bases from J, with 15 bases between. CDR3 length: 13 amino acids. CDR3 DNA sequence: TGTGCCAGCCCTGCCTGGGGCTGGACTGAAGCTTTCTTT. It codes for CASPAWGWTEAFF.

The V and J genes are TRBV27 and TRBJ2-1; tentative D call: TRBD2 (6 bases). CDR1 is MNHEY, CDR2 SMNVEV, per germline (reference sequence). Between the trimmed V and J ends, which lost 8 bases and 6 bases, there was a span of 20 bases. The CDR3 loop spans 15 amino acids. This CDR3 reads CASGGWDSNTNEQFF. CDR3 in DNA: TGTGCCAGCGGGGGTTGGGACTCCAACACCAATGAGCAGTTCTTC.

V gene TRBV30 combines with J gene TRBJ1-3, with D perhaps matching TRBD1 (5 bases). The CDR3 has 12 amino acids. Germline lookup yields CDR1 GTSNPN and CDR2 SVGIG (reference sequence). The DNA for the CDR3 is TGTGCTTGGGGCCAGGGTGGAAACACCATATATTTT. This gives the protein CAWGQGGNTIYF.

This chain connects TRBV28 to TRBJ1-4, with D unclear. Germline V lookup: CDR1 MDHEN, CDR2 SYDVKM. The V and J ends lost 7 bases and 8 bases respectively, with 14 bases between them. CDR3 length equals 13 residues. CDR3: CASTTPNYEKLFF. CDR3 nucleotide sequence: TGTGCCAGCACAACCCCAAACTACGAAAAACTGTTTTTT.

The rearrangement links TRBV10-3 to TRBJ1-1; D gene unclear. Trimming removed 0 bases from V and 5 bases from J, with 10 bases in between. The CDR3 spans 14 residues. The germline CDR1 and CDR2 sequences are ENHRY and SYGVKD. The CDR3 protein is CAISESITNTEAFF. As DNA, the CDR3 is TGTGCCATCAGTGAGTCGATAACGAATACTGAAGCTTTCTTT.

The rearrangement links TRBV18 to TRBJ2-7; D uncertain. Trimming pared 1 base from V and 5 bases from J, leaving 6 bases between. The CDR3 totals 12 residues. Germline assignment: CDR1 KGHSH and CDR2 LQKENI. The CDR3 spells CASSPLADEQYF. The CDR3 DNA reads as TGTGCCAGCTCACCACTGGCAGACGAGCAGTACTTC.

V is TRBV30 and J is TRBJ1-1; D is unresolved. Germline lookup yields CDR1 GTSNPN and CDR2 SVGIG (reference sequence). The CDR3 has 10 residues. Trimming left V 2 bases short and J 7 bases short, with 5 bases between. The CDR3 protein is CAWSRVEAFF. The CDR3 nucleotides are TGTGCCTGGAGTCGTGTTGAAGCTTTCTTT.